Listed below are T cell receptor beta chains from one sample, sequenced in a study of PD-L1 blockade in urothelial cancer. Produced via immunoSEQ multiplex PCR; TCRdb's table is partial and in-frame only. Among roughly 39,000 clones listed, around 89% were seen once. Here the sequenced sample was PBMCs, taken around atezolizumab (anti-PD-L1) treatment. Receptor source: a man between 60 and 75 years old with urothelial cancer. Both conserved end residues are part of each CDR3. A D gene is named only where the DNA matches it firmly. Some rows have no size entry. The others give once, few or many, or a class for an expanded clone.

cdr3_length,d_call,v_call,clone_size,j_call,cdr3_aa,cdr3_nt
15,TRBD2,TRBV11-2,.,TRBJ2-5,CASSTSGGALETQYF,TGTGCCAGCAGCACTAGCGGGGGGGCCTTGGAGACCCAGTACTTC
14,.,TRBV2,.,TRBJ2-3,CASSEAQLEDTQYF,TGTGCCAGCAGTGAAGCGCAACTAGAAGATACGCAGTATTTT
18,TRBD2,TRBV5-4,.,TRBJ2-1,CASSPGLAGFSSYNEQFF,TGTGCCAGCAGCCCGGGACTAGCGGGATTCAGCTCCTACAATGAGCAGTTCTTC
12,.,TRBV7-8,.,TRBJ2-6,CASAGGANVLTF,TGTGCCAGCGCAGGGGGGGCCAACGTCCTGACTTTC
17,.,TRBV7-2,.,TRBJ1-3,CASSPPTAFLSGNTIYF,TGTGCCAGCAGCCCGCCGACAGCTTTTCTCTCTGGAAACACCATATATTTT
15,.,TRBV7-3,.,TRBJ2-3,CASSFQGGGTDTQYF,TGTGCCAGCAGCTTCCAGGGAGGCGGCACAGATACGCAGTATTTT
15,.,TRBV13,.,TRBJ2-7,CASSSSESGGYEQYF,TGTGCCAGCAGCTCGTCCGAGAGTGGGGGGTACGAGCAGTACTTC
16,TRBD1,TRBV9,.,TRBJ1-2,CASSVAWGQGTYGYTF,TGTGCCAGCAGCGTAGCCTGGGGACAGGGGACCTATGGCTACACCTTC
15,.,TRBV5-1,.,TRBJ1-5,CASSLGTAYNQPQHF,TGCGCCAGCAGCTTGGGCACCGCCTATAATCAGCCCCAGCATTTT
13,.,TRBV18,.,TRBJ1-1,CASSPPYPGEAFF,TGTGCCAGCTCACCACCCTACCCGGGAGAAGCTTTCTTT
15,.,TRBV4-2,.,TRBJ1-2,CASSQDRGTNYGYTF,TGTGCCAGCAGCCAAGATCGGGGGACTAACTATGGCTACACCTTC
15,.,TRBV9,.,TRBJ2-7,CASSSGDFASYEQYF,TGTGCCAGCAGCAGTGGGGACTTTGCTTCCTACGAGCAGTACTTC
14,.,TRBV6-1,few,TRBJ1-5,CATKWGVGNQPQHF,TGTGCCACAAAATGGGGGGTGGGCAATCAGCCCCAGCATTTT
14,.,TRBV7-9,.,TRBJ2-1,CASTLGGLYNEQFF,TGTGCCAGCACCTTGGGCGGGCTCTACAATGAGCAGTTCTTC
16,.,TRBV5-1,once,TRBJ2-1,CASSLGGASSYNEQFF,TGCGCCAGCAGCTTAGGTGGGGCGAGCTCCTACAATGAGCAGTTCTTC
16,TRBD1,TRBV11-2,.,TRBJ2-2,CASSSTGGAHTGELFF,TGTGCCAGCAGCTCAACAGGGGGCGCGCACACCGGGGAGCTGTTTTTT
13,.,TRBV11-3,once,TRBJ2-2,CASSRQGNGELFF,TGTGCCAGCAGCCGGCAGGGAAACGGGGAGCTGTTTTTT
15,TRBD1,TRBV18,once,TRBJ1-1,CASSPQGQGDTEAFF,TGTGCCAGCTCACCGCAGGGACAGGGGGACACTGAAGCTTTCTTT
13,.,TRBV6-1,.,TRBJ2-7,CASSELRADEQYF,TGTGCCAGCAGTGAACTGCGCGCGGACGAGCAGTACTTC
12,.,TRBV6-6,.,TRBJ2-1,CASSGRGHEQFF,TGTGCCAGCAGCGGCAGGGGACATGAGCAGTTCTTC
15,TRBD2,TRBV9,.,TRBJ2-3,CASSVETSRPDTQYF,TGTGCCAGCAGCGTAGAGACTAGCAGGCCAGATACGCAGTATTTT
13,TRBD1,TRBV10-2,.,TRBJ1-1,CASSPGQDTEAFF,TGCGCCAGCAGTCCCGGACAGGACACTGAAGCTTTCTTT
15,.,TRBV6-1,.,TRBJ1-5,CASSASQGPDQPQHF,TGTGCCAGCAGTGCATCCCAGGGTCCGGATCAGCCCCAGCATTTT
13,TRBD1,TRBV2,.,TRBJ2-3,CARGQGGTDTQYF,TGTGCCAGGGGACAGGGTGGCACAGATACGCAGTATTTT
16,TRBD2,TRBV5-1,.,TRBJ2-5,CASSLGSGGARETQYF,TGCGCCAGCAGCCTGGGTAGCGGGGGGGCCCGGGAGACCCAGTACTTC
15,TRBD2,TRBV14,.,TRBJ2-1,CASSHRLADDNEQFF,TGTGCCAGCAGCCACCGTCTAGCGGATGACAATGAGCAGTTCTTC
15,TRBD1,TRBV19,.,TRBJ1-4,CASSPRQGPDEKLFF,TGTGCCAGTAGTCCTCGACAGGGGCCTGATGAAAAACTGTTTTTT
15,.,TRBV5-4,.,TRBJ2-7,CASSHITGNTYEQYF,TGTGCCAGCAGCCATATCACAGGGAATACCTACGAGCAGTACTTC
15,TRBD2,TRBV2,once,TRBJ2-1,CASRATSGLYNEQFF,TGTGCCAGCAGAGCAACTAGCGGGCTTTACAATGAGCAGTTCTTC
13,.,TRBV7-2,.,TRBJ2-5,CASSFGVQETQYF,TGTGCCAGCAGCTTCGGAGTCCAAGAGACCCAGTACTTC
13,.,TRBV7-9,.,TRBJ1-1,CASSLVADTEAFF,TGTGCCAGCAGCTTAGTAGCGGACACTGAAGCTTTCTTT
14,.,TRBV5-6,.,TRBJ2-2,CASTVRTGTGELFF,TGTGCCAGCACCGTGAGGACGGGAACCGGGGAGCTGTTTTTT
15,TRBD1,TRBV19,.,TRBJ1-2,CASRSGTGYNYGYTF,TGTGCCAGTAGATCCGGGACAGGTTATAACTATGGCTACACCTTC
13,.,TRBV5-6,.,TRBJ1-2,CASSVSENYGYTF,TGTGCCAGCAGCGTTTCGGAGAACTATGGCTACACCTTC
12,.,TRBV2,.,TRBJ1-2,CATFQGGYGYTF,TGTGCCACTTTTCAGGGTGGCTATGGCTACACCTTC
16,TRBD1,TRBV2,.,TRBJ2-5,CASSPTGVGGVETQYF,TGTGCCAGCAGCCCGACAGGGGTTGGGGGTGTAGAGACCCAGTACTTC
12,.,TRBV19,.,TRBJ1-1,CASGKGFTEAFF,TGTGCCAGCGGAAAGGGGTTCACTGAAGCTTTCTTT
15,TRBD1,TRBV27,.,TRBJ2-1,CASSPGTGGNNEQFF,TGTGCCAGCAGTCCGGGGACAGGCGGTAACAATGAGCAGTTCTTC
18,.,TRBV19,.,TRBJ1-4,CASSKPPEGVYVNEKLFF,TGTGCCAGTAGTAAACCCCCCGAGGGGGTTTACGTTAATGAAAAACTGTTTTTT
15,TRBD2,TRBV7-3,.,TRBJ2-1,CASSSSGTSYNEQFF,TGTGCCAGCAGCTCTAGCGGGACGTCCTACAATGAGCAGTTCTTC
17,.,TRBV15,few,TRBJ1-3,CATSLRDKAFSGNTIYF,TGTGCCACCAGCTTACGGGACAAGGCTTTCTCTGGAAACACCATATATTTT
18,.,TRBV5-1,.,TRBJ1-3,CASTTQPQRTNSGNTIYF,TGCGCCAGCACCACACAACCCCAAAGAACCAACTCTGGAAACACCATATATTTT
14,.,TRBV7-6,.,TRBJ1-1,CASSLSTGSTEAFF,TGTGCCAGCAGCTTATCAACGGGGTCCACTGAAGCTTTCTTT
14,.,TRBV11-2,.,TRBJ1-5,CASSGGSNDQPQHF,TGTGCCAGCAGTGGAGGGAGCAATGATCAGCCCCAGCATTTT
16,.,TRBV7-8,.,TRBJ2-1,CASSLSLMSSYNEQFF,TGTGCCAGCAGCTTATCCCTCATGAGCTCCTACAATGAGCAGTTCTTC
18,TRBD1,TRBV28,once,TRBJ1-2,CASSTPGQGRRGDYGYTF,TGTGCCAGCAGTACCCCGGGACAGGGAAGACGGGGCGACTATGGCTACACCTTC
14,.,TRBV7-9,.,TRBJ2-2,CASIVSGNTGELFF,TGTGCCAGCATCGTTTCCGGGAACACCGGGGAGCTGTTTTTT
13,TRBD1,TRBV19,.,TRBJ1-2,CASRMDRGYGYTF,TGTGCCAGTAGAATGGACAGGGGCTATGGCTACACCTTC
14,TRBD1,TRBV6-1,.,TRBJ1-5,CASTGQGRTQPQHF,TGTGCCAGCACCGGACAGGGGAGGACTCAGCCCCAGCATTTT
15,.,TRBV7-9,.,TRBJ2-2,CASSPSLGENGELFF,TGTGCCAGCAGCCCCTCTTTGGGCGAGAACGGGGAGCTGTTTTTT
14,.,TRBV28,.,TRBJ1-2,CASSSHTLSGGYTF,TGTGCCAGCAGTTCCCATACCCTATCAGGTGGCTACACCTTC
15,.,TRBV9,.,TRBJ2-3,CASSVAPISTDTQYF,TGTGCCAGCAGCGTAGCCCCTATAAGCACAGATACGCAGTATTTT
16,.,TRBV6-1,.,TRBJ1-4,CASSAGLAAANEKLFF,TGTGCCAGCAGTGCCGGACTGGCCGCGGCTAATGAAAAACTGTTTTTT
14,TRBD1,TRBV4-1,few,TRBJ1-5,CASSLQGAGQPQHF,TGCGCCAGCAGCCTACAGGGGGCCGGTCAGCCCCAGCATTTT
14,.,TRBV9,.,TRBJ1-1,CASSVGGGETEAFF,TGTGCCAGCAGCGTAGGTGGGGGGGAGACTGAAGCTTTCTTT
15,.,TRBV28,.,TRBJ1-6,CASLLGGRNNSPLHF,TGTGCCAGCCTCTTAGGGGGACGGAATAATTCACCCCTCCACTTT
13,.,TRBV19,.,TRBJ1-1,CATGGSLEAEAFF,TGTGCCACCGGGGGTTCCCTTGAGGCTGAAGCTTTCTTT
16,.,TRBV10-1,.,TRBJ2-1,CASRSEAGRKYNEQFF,TGCGCCAGCAGGTCTGAGGCGGGACGGAAATACAATGAGCAGTTCTTC
14,.,TRBV7-3,few,TRBJ1-1,CASSPGHSNTEAFF,TGTGCCAGCAGCCCGGGACACTCGAACACTGAAGCTTTCTTT